The rows below give T cell receptor beta chains drawn from one sample of a study of T cell responses to AZD1222 COVID-19 vaccine. The table came from immunoSEQ multiplex PCR; TCRdb's copy has only in-frame clones and leaves some out. Among 140,000 to 150,000 clones, 91% were seen once, and the ten largest hold 3.5% to 4%. Sequencing used peripheral blood, obtained 28 days after the second AZD1222 dose. All receptors come from an adult who received the AZD1222 COVID-19 vaccine. The CDR3 runs from the conserved cysteine through the conserved F or W. The D gene is left open where the match is weak. Size is stated for part of the rows, as once, few or many counts, or as a class when the clone is expanded.

D gene	V gene	J gene	clone size	CDR3 DNA	CDR3 protein
.	TRBV6-1	TRBJ2-3	.	TGTGCCAGCAGTGAAGCTAGGGGTGGTAGCACAGATACGCAGTATTTT	CASSEARGGSTDTQYF
.	TRBV6-5	TRBJ1-1	.	TGTGCCAGCAGGGGCACAAACACTGAAGCTTTCTTT	CASRGTNTEAFF
TRBD1	TRBV5-1	TRBJ1-3	few	TGCGCCAGCAGCTTGGACGGACAGGGGTACTCTGGAAACACCATATATTTT	CASSLDGQGYSGNTIYF
.	TRBV19	TRBJ1-2	.	TGTGCCAGTAGTATGAGGGGGTATGGCTACACCTTC	CASSMRGYGYTF
.	TRBV5-4	TRBJ1-3	.	TGTGCCAGCAGCTTGGGAACTTTCGGAAACACCATATATTTT	CASSLGTFGNTIYF
.	TRBV19	TRBJ1-5	.	TGTGCCAGTAGTATCTCCGAGAATCAGCCCCAGCATTTT	CASSISENQPQHF
.	TRBV13	TRBJ1-2	.	TGTGCCAGCAGCACCCGTTCGAAAGGGGATTTAGGCTATGGCTACACCTTC	CASSTRSKGDLGYGYTF
.	TRBV14	TRBJ1-2	.	TGTGCCAGCAGCCACTCCGGACTAGTATGGGGCTACACCTTC	CASSHSGLVWGYTF
.	TRBV3-1/TRBV3-2	TRBJ1-2	.	TGTGCCAGCAGCCGAAGTGGGGGGGCAAACTATGGCTACACCTTC	CASSRSGGANYGYTF
.	TRBV12-3/TRBV12-4	TRBJ1-2	.	TGTGCCAGCAGTTTCCCGGGTTACTATGGCTACACCTTC	CASSFPGYYGYTF
.	TRBV19	TRBJ2-1	few	TGTGCCAGTAGTCTCGACTCGCGTTCGGCCTACAATGAGCAGTTCTTC	CASSLDSRSAYNEQFF
.	TRBV3-1/TRBV3-2	TRBJ1-1	.	TGTGCCAGCAGCCAGACCGACAGGCGGAACACTGAAGCTTTCTTT	CASSQTDRRNTEAFF
TRBD1	TRBV10-3	TRBJ1-1	.	TGTGCCATCAGAACGGGACAGGCCAACACTGAAGCTTTCTTT	CAIRTGQANTEAFF
TRBD1	TRBV6-5	TRBJ1-2	.	TGTGCCAGCAAGACCCCCGGGACAGGGGTCTTTGGCTACACCTTC	CASKTPGTGVFGYTF
.	TRBV9	TRBJ2-5	few	TGTGCCAGCAGCTTCGGGCCAACCCAAGAGACCCAGTACTTC	CASSFGPTQETQYF
TRBD1	TRBV30	TRBJ1-6	.	TGTGCCTGGAGTGAACGGGACAGGGTGAATAATTCACCCCTCCACTTT	CAWSERDRVNNSPLHF
.	TRBV20-1	TRBJ1-2	.	TGCAGTGCTAGTACAGGACAGATGCATGGCTACACCTTC	CSASTGQMHGYTF
TRBD2	TRBV5-1	TRBJ2-3	.	TGCGCCAGCAGCTTGCTCGCGGGGGCAGATACGCAGTATTTT	CASSLLAGADTQYF
TRBD1	TRBV19	TRBJ1-4	.	TGTGCCAGTAGCACCCTCCTGGGACAGGGACCCGAAAAACTGTTTTTT	CASSTLLGQGPEKLFF
.	TRBV5-1	TRBJ2-3	.	TGCGCCAGCAGCGGGCAGGGTAGCACAGATACGCAGTATTTT	CASSGQGSTDTQYF
.	TRBV7-8	TRBJ1-3	once	TGTGCCAGCAGCTTAGCGTGGGCCACTGGAATCTCTGGAAACACCATATATTTT	CASSLAWATGISGNTIYF
.	TRBV29-1	TRBJ1-1	few	TGCAGCGTTGAAGGAGCGGGCGTGACAACGAACACTGAAGCTTTCTTT	CSVEGAGVTTNTEAFF
.	TRBV3-1/TRBV3-2	TRBJ2-7	.	TGTGCCAGCAGCCCGCTCCGACCACCGGGGGACTACGAGCAGTACTTC	CASSPLRPPGDYEQYF
.	TRBV4-1	TRBJ1-3	.	TGCGCCAGCAGCCAAGGCACCAGAGTCTACTCTGGAAACACCATATATTTT	CASSQGTRVYSGNTIYF
TRBD1	TRBV7-2	TRBJ1-2	.	TGTGCCAGCAGGTCCCCGGGACAGGGGAGGGGTGGCTACACCTTC	CASRSPGQGRGGYTF
.	TRBV12-3/TRBV12-4	TRBJ2-5	.	TGTGCCAGCACCAGGGGTCCAGAGACCCAGTACTTC	CASTRGPETQYF
.	TRBV6-5	TRBJ2-3	.	TGTGCCAGCAGAACGACCACAGATACGCAGTATTTT	CASRTTTDTQYF
TRBD2	TRBV4-2	TRBJ2-7	.	TGTGCCAGCAGCCAAGATGGAGCGGGAGGGCCTAATCCTACCTACGAGCAGTACTTC	CASSQDGAGGPNPTYEQYF
TRBD1	TRBV7-3	TRBJ1-2	.	TGTGCCAGCAGCAGGGACAGCGTCTATGGCTACACCTTC	CASSRDSVYGYTF
.	TRBV4-2	TRBJ2-3	.	TGTGCCAGCAGCCAATCGTTCCGGGATGATACGCAGTATTTT	CASSQSFRDDTQYF
.	TRBV3-1/TRBV3-2	TRBJ2-2	.	TGTGCCAGCAGCCAACGGTTGGACACCGGGGAGCTGTTTTTT	CASSQRLDTGELFF
.	TRBV4-1	TRBJ1-1	few	TGCGCCAGCAGCCAAGTACGAGCAAGCGGGACTAAGATGGACACTGAAGCTTTCTTT	CASSQVRASGTKMDTEAFF
.	TRBV9	TRBJ1-6	.	TGTGCCAGCAGCGTAGGGAGGGCAAATTCACCCCTCCACTTT	CASSVGRANSPLHF
.	TRBV12-5	TRBJ2-1	.	TGTGCTAGTGGGTTAGACAGATTGCAGTTCTTC	CASGLDRLQFF
.	TRBV7-3	TRBJ2-7	.	TGTGCCAGCAGCTTACGTGGTGGGAGCTCCTACGAGCAGTACTTC	CASSLRGGSSYEQYF
.	TRBV11-3	TRBJ2-1	.	TGTGCCAGCAGCGCTCCCGGGACATTCTACAATGAGCAGTTCTTC	CASSAPGTFYNEQFF
TRBD1	TRBV10-2	TRBJ1-2	.	TGCGCCAGCAGTGACTCAGGGGGCTCAGGCTATGGCTACACCTTC	CASSDSGGSGYGYTF
TRBD2	TRBV6-2/TRBV6-3	TRBJ2-1	.	TGTGCCAGCAGCTCCCTCCCCTTCTACCGGATTGAGCGGGAGAGATACAATGAGCAGTTCTTC	CASSSLPFYRIERERYNEQFF
TRBD1	TRBV6-1	TRBJ1-6	.	TGTGCCAGCAGACAACAGGGGGCTGAATCACCCCTCCACTTT	CASRQQGAESPLHF
.	TRBV7-7	TRBJ2-5	.	TGTGCCAGCAGCTTACTTGGGGCCCCCCAAGAGACCCAGTACTTC	CASSLLGAPQETQYF
TRBD1	TRBV4-1	TRBJ1-5	.	TGCGCCAGCAGCCAGGGACAGTTCAATCAGCCCCAGCATTTT	CASSQGQFNQPQHF
.	TRBV28	TRBJ1-1	few	TGTGCCAGCAGGCCCTGGGGGGAACTGAACACTGAAGCTTTCTTT	CASRPWGELNTEAFF
.	TRBV5-1	TRBJ1-1	.	TGCGCCAGCAGCGAGGGAGGTCGGGCTTTCTTT	CASSEGGRAFF
.	TRBV7-6	TRBJ1-1	few	TGTGCCAGCAGCTGGGGGGGGGAAGAGAACACTGAAGCTTTCTTT	CASSWGGEENTEAFF
TRBD1	TRBV11-2	TRBJ2-7	.	TGTGCCAGCAGGGACGACAGGGGGTGGTACGAGCAGTACTTC	CASRDDRGWYEQYF
TRBD2	TRBV7-9	TRBJ2-2	.	TGTGCCAGCAGCGCCCCGGGGGGAAGAAGGGACACCGGGGAGCTGTTTTTT	CASSAPGGRRDTGELFF
TRBD1	TRBV5-6	TRBJ2-7	.	TGTGCCAGCAGCTTGGGCCCCTCAGGGGGAATCTACGAGCAGTACTTC	CASSLGPSGGIYEQYF
.	TRBV12-3/TRBV12-4	TRBJ2-1	.	TGTGCCAGCAGTGTTAGGGGCAATGAGCAGTTCTTC	CASSVRGNEQFF
.	TRBV19	TRBJ1-3	.	TGTGCCAGTAGTATTGGGACATGGAATGGAAACACCATATATTTT	CASSIGTWNGNTIYF
.	TRBV11-2	TRBJ1-1	.	TGTGCCAGCAGCTCCCGAGGTGGGAACACTGAAGCTTTCTTT	CASSSRGGNTEAFF
.	TRBV10-3	TRBJ1-4	.	TGTGCCATCAGTGAGGACGGGCTGGACGAAAAACTGTTTTTT	CAISEDGLDEKLFF
.	TRBV5-1	TRBJ2-7	.	TGCGCCAGCAGCTTGGTGGCCCTCTCCTACGAGCAGTACTTC	CASSLVALSYEQYF
.	TRBV6-4	TRBJ2-5	.	TGTGCCAGCAGTGACTCGAATTACCAAGAGACCCAGTACTTC	CASSDSNYQETQYF
TRBD2	TRBV9	TRBJ2-2	.	TGTGCCAGCAGCGTAGCTTCCCTAGCGGGAGTTTCCGGGGAGCTGTTTTTT	CASSVASLAGVSGELFF
TRBD1	TRBV6-2/TRBV6-3	TRBJ1-2	.	TGTGCCAGCAGTCAGCACGCCCCGGACAGGTCCCTTTCTGGCTACACCTTC	CASSQHAPDRSLSGYTF
.	TRBV7-2	TRBJ1-2	.	TGTGCCAGCAGCCCCGAAGACAGGTTCAACTATGGCTACACCTTC	CASSPEDRFNYGYTF
.	TRBV2	TRBJ2-3	.	TGTGCCAGCAGTGATCCGACTAGCACAGATACGCAGTATTTT	CASSDPTSTDTQYF
.	TRBV7-2	TRBJ1-2	.	TGTGCCAGCAGGGAAACGGAGGGCTACACCTTC	CASRETEGYTF